The present TCR beta chain was sequenced within a study of T cell changes during pregnancy in multiple sclerosis. The CDR3 is 15 residues long. Trimming cost V 6 bases and J 3 bases; bases outside gene matches: 6. CDR1 and CDR2 from the germline V gene are LGHNT and FRNRAP. The method was immunoSEQ multiplex PCR; TCRdb's version includes in-frame clones alone and lacks a portion of them. The data contain approximately 63,000 clones, 91% of them singletons. The sequenced sample was peripheral blood, obtained in the third trimester of pregnancy. The chain carries TRBV12-5 and TRBJ2-2, with 8 positions matching TRBD1. The sequence was obtained from a female donor in good health, enrolled as a control in a pregnancy study. The CDR3 sequence is CASGHGQGDTGELFF. The DNA for the CDR3 is TGTGCTAGTGGCCACGGACAGGGCGACACCGGGGAGCTGTTTTTT.